One sample yielded the 30 T cell receptor beta chains listed below, sequenced in a study of blood T cell repertoires in COVID-19. TCRdb keeps only in-frame clones here, not all; method: immunoSEQ multiplex PCR. The profile shows roughly 380,000 clones, 75% to 90% of them singletons. Sample: peripheral blood. The receptors derive from a woman between 40 and 50 years old with COVID-19, enrolled during active disease.

This clone was seen a handful of times. This chain uses TRBV14 with TRBJ2-1; D unclear. The V end lost 1 base, the J end lost 4 bases, and 5 bases lay between the germline ends. CDR3 length: 13 amino acids. Looked up from germline, CDR1 is SGHDN and CDR2 is FVKESK. The CDR3 sequence: CASSQGQYNEQFF. CDR3 nucleotide sequence: TGTGCCAGCAGCCAAGGGCAATACAATGAGCAGTTCTTC.

The J gene is TRBJ1-1, the V gene TRBV4-3, with D possibly matching TRBD1 (5 bases). With 1 base removed from V and 7 bases from J, the gap between germline ends came to 13 bases. CDR3 length: 14 residues. Germline V gene sequence: CDR1 LGHNA, CDR2 YSLEER. CDR3 DNA sequence: TGCGCCAGCAGCCAAGTAGGGGAAAAGGGTGAAGCTTTCTTT. It codes for CASSQVGEKGEAFF.

In this sample, this clone turned up a few times. The genes are TRBV5-1 and TRBJ1-2; TRBD1 matches at 7 bases. This CDR3 comprises 18 residues. Trimming removed 0 bases from V and 4 bases from J; junction bases left unmatched: 15. From germline, CDR1 is SGHRS and CDR2 YFSETQ. CDR3 sequence (DNA): TGCGCCAGCAGCTTGGACGGGGACAGCGGAATGGCAAGCTATGGCTACACCTTC. Encoded protein: CASSLDGDSGMASYGYTF.

The J gene is TRBJ1-1, the V gene TRBV28, with a weak D call TRBD1 (5 bases). Trimming left V 4 bases short and J 0 bases short, with 9 bases between. Looked up from germline, CDR1 is MDHEN and CDR2 is SYDVKM. The CDR3 length is 14 residues. The CDR3 protein is CASSWGMMNTEAFF. Here the CDR3 DNA reads TGTGCCAGCAGTTGGGGCATGATGAACACTGAAGCTTTCTTT.

The chain is built from TRBV28 and TRBJ2-2, with D uncertain. CDR1 and CDR2 from the germline V gene are MDHEN and SYDVKM. This CDR3 has 15 residues. V gave up 3 bases and J gave up 0 bases, with 8 bases separating them. CDR3 sequence (DNA): TGTGCCAGCAGTTTCCCCGGTCCGAACACCGGGGAGCTGTTTTTT. Amino acid sequence: CASSFPGPNTGELFF. Complete variable domain (other parts from reference TRBV28 and TRBJ2-2): DVKVTQSSRYLVKRTGEKVFLECVQDMDHENMFWYRQDPGLGLRLIYFSYDVKMKEKGDIPEGYSVSREKKERFSLILESASTNQTSMYLCASSFPGPNTGELFFGEGSRLTVL.

The rearrangement joins TRBV29-1 to TRBJ2-3; 9 bases are shared with TRBD2. Germline V gives CDR1 SQVTM, CDR2 ANQGSEA. Trimming took 6 bases from V and 5 from J; bases not matched to a gene: 12. This CDR3 region has 15 residues. CDR3 nucleotides: TGCAGCGTCGGGGGGGCTAGCGGGAATATAGATACGCAGTATTTT. Translating it yields CSVGGASGNIDTQYF.

The chain carries TRBV27 and TRBJ2-7; weak D call: TRBD2 (5 bases). Germline V CDR1 and CDR2: MNHEY, SMNVEV (reference sequence). This CDR3 spans 13 amino acids. The V end lost 0 bases, the J end lost 4 bases, and 7 bases lay between the germline ends. The CDR3 DNA is TGTGCCAGCAGTTTATCTCGCGGGTACGAGCAGTACTTC. This encodes CASSLSRGYEQYF.

The J gene is TRBJ1-2, the V gene TRBV20-1, with D hard to call. CDR1 is DFQATT, CDR2 SNEGSKA, per germline (reference sequence). V dropped 3 bases and J dropped 3 bases, with 11 bases sitting between them. CDR3 length: 13 amino acids. The DNA for the CDR3 is TGCAGTGCTAGTGGGCAGGTTGACTATGGCTACACCTTC. As protein: CSASGQVDYGYTF.

The chain carries TRBV28 and TRBJ1-3; 7 bases align to TRBD1. CDR1 and CDR2 from the germline V gene are MDHEN and SYDVKM. Losses at the gene ends were 2 bases for V and 4 bases for J; bases not matched to a gene: 2. This CDR3 has 14 amino acids. CDR3: CASSLTGAGNTIYF. The CDR3 DNA reads as TGTGCCAGCAGTTTAACAGGGGCCGGAAACACCATATATTTT.

The V call is TRBV4-2, the J call TRBJ2-7; D remains ambiguous. V lost 1 base and J 4 bases, leaving 8 bases between the germline ends. Germline assignment: CDR1 LGHNA and CDR2 YNFKEQ. The CDR3 has 13 residues. For the CDR3, the DNA is TGTGCCAGCAGCCAAGCTTCAGTATACGAGCAGTACTTC. Its translation is CASSQASVYEQYF.

The chain employs TRBV7-2 and TRBJ1-6, with D uncertain. This CDR3 has 14 residues. V lost 4 bases and J lost 7, with 11 bases in between. CDR1 and CDR2 from the germline V gene are SGHTA and FQGNSA. The CDR3 nucleotides are TGTGCCAGCAGCTCACCCCCAGGAAATTCACCCCTCCACTTT. This encodes CASSSPPGNSPLHF.

This sequence joins TRBV19 and TRBJ1-2; D remains unclear. Trimming removed 5 bases from V and 4 bases from J, with 14 bases in between. The CDR3 totals 14 residues. Germline lookup yields CDR1 LNHDA and CDR2 SQIVND (reference sequence). The CDR3 DNA is TGTGCCAGTAGTCCCCTAGACGCCCTCTATGGCTACACCTTC. Amino acid sequence: CASSPLDALYGYTF.

The rearrangement joins TRBV19 to TRBJ1-1, with D tentatively TRBD1 (5 bases). Germline CDR1 reads LNHDA; CDR2 reads SQIVND (reference sequence). V was trimmed by 9 bases and J by 4 bases, leaving 9 bases between them. The CDR3 is 11 residues long. CDR3 DNA sequence: TGTGCCAGCCTTAGGGGCACTGAAGCTTTCTTT. Protein sequence: CASLRGTEAFF.

This clone has only one observation. This chain links TRBV30 with TRBJ1-2, with TRBD1 matching over 9 bases. Trimming removed 0 bases from V and 7 bases from J; junction bases left unmatched: 12. This CDR3 spans 16 amino acids. CDR1 GTSNPN and CDR2 SVGIG come from the germline V gene (reference sequence). CDR3 protein: CAWSVKGDRAFGGYTF. In DNA form, the CDR3 reads TGTGCCTGGAGTGTGAAAGGGGACAGGGCATTCGGTGGCTACACCTTC.

The rearrangement uses TRBV28 and TRBJ1-2; 7 bases are shared with TRBD1. The CDR3 is 15 residues long. Unmatched junction bases numbered 9, after V lost 4 bases and J lost 4 bases. Germline CDR1 is MDHEN and CDR2 is SYDVKM. CDR3 protein: CASSSYGTALYGYTF. The CDR3 region has the DNA TGTGCCAGCAGTTCGTACGGGACAGCCCTCTATGGCTACACCTTC.

The genes are TRBV11-1 and TRBJ1-2, with TRBD1 identical over 8 bases. Trimming at V came to 6 bases and at J to 3 bases, leaving 6 bases not matched to a gene. Per germline, CDR1 SGHAT and CDR2 FQDESV (reference sequence). This CDR3 comprises 14 residues. CDR3 in amino acids: CASSPEDRDYGYTF. The CDR3 DNA follows: TGTGCCAGCAGTCCTGAGGACAGGGACTATGGCTACACCTTC.

The J gene is TRBJ1-5, the V gene TRBV5-8; D not resolved. The CDR3 extends over 15 amino acids. Trimming shortened V by 0 bases and J by 5 bases, and 12 bases separated the two germline ends. In germline, CDR1 is SGHTS, CDR2 YDEGEE. The CDR3 nucleotides are TGTGCCAGCAGCTTGGCCGGAAGGAGAGATCAGCCCCAGCATTTT. This gives the protein CASSLAGRRDQPQHF.

In nucleotides, the CDR3 is TGTGCCAGCAGCGCACGGGACTTTGAAGGCTACACCTTC. Translation: CASSARDFEGYTF. V is TRBV9 and J is TRBJ1-2; D might be TRBD1 (5 bases). The V end was cut by 3 bases, the J end by 8 bases, with 14 bases between. The CDR3 is 13 residues long. Looked up from germline, CDR1 is SGDLS and CDR2 is YYNGEE. The full variable domain, completed using reference TRBV9 and TRBJ1-2, is DSGVTQTPKHLITATGQRVTLRCSPRSGDLSVYWYQQSLDQGLQFLIQYYNGEERAKGNILERFSAQQFPDLHSELNLSSLELGDSALYFCASSARDFEGYTFGSGTRLTVV.

The rearrangement uses TRBV28 and TRBJ2-7; 8 bases align to TRBD1. CDR1 and CDR2 from the germline V gene are MDHEN and SYDVKM. The CDR3 spans 15 residues. V gave up 6 bases and J gave up 6 bases; unmatched junction bases: 13. CDR3 coding DNA: TGTGCCAGCAGGGGTCCAGGGGGCGCCCCCCTCGAGCAGTACTTC. Its translation: CASRGPGGAPLEQYF.

This clone occurred once. V and J are TRBV6-5 and TRBJ1-1; D remains ambiguous. Germline V gene sequence: CDR1 MNHEY, CDR2 SVGAGI. Deletions cut 7 bases from V and 0 bases from J, with 9 bases between. The CDR3 totals 13 residues. CDR3 in amino acids: CASTRGMNTEAFF. CDR3 coding DNA: TGTGCCAGCACCCGCGGGATGAACACTGAAGCTTTCTTT.

The V gene is TRBV28, the J gene TRBJ2-2; TRBD1 matches at 8 bases. Germline CDR1 and CDR2: MDHEN and SYDVKM. The CDR3 sequence is 15 residues long. The trim removed 7 bases at V and 2 bases at J, leaving 6 bases unmatched. CDR3 bases: TGTGCCAGCATGGGGACAGGACCTAACACCGGGGAGCTGTTTTTT. This translates into CASMGTGPNTGELFF. The full variable domain, with the rest looked up from reference TRBV28 and TRBJ2-2, is DVKVTQSSRYLVKRTGEKVFLECVQDMDHENMFWYRQDPGLGLRLIYFSYDVKMKEKGDIPEGYSVSREKKERFSLILESASTNQTSMYLCASMGTGPNTGELFFGEGSRLTVL.

This clone was counted ten times or more. V and J are TRBV7-2 and TRBJ2-7; no clear D gene. Deletions cut 1 base from V and 5 bases from J, with 12 bases between. Germline CDR1 and CDR2: SGHTA and FQGNSA. The CDR3 length is 14 residues. CDR3 residues: CASSLGLVLDEQYF. The CDR3 bases are TGTGCCAGCAGCTTAGGTCTGGTCTTAGACGAGCAGTACTTC. The full variable domain, in which reference TRBV7-2 and TRBJ2-7 provide the parts outside the CDR3, is GAGVSQSPSNKVTEKGKDVELRCDPISGHTALYWYRQSLGQGLEFLIYFQGNSAPDKSGLPSDRFSAERTGGSVSTLTIQRTQQEDSAVYLCASSLGLVLDEQYFGPGTRLTVT.

The rearrangement joins TRBV5-5 to TRBJ2-7; the D gene is possibly TRBD1 (6 bases). The CDR3 runs to 14 residues. Germline CDR1 SGHKS, CDR2 YYEKEE (reference sequence). V lost 4 bases and J lost 2, with 13 bases in between. This CDR3 is CASSLRDTAYEQYF. CDR3 DNA sequence: TGTGCCAGCAGCCTCCGGGACACCGCCTACGAGCAGTACTTC. The entire variable domain, with the rest obtained from reference TRBV5-5 and TRBJ2-7, is as follows: DAGVTQSPTHLIKTRGQQVTLRCSPISGHKSVSWYQQVLGQGPQFIFQYYEKEERGRGNFPDRFSARQFPNYSSELNVNALLLGDSALYLCASSLRDTAYEQYFGPGTRLTVT.

V and J are TRBV5-1 and TRBJ1-1; a weak D match, TRBD1 (6 bases). Trimming pared 0 bases from V and 4 bases from J, leaving 10 bases between. The CDR3 covers 14 residues. CDR1 is SGHRS, CDR2 YFSETQ, per germline. The CDR3 spells CASSLDRAGTEAFF. The CDR3 nucleotides read TGCGCCAGCAGCTTGGACAGGGCTGGCACTGAAGCTTTCTTT.

The chain carries TRBV6-6 and TRBJ1-5; D not resolved. This CDR3 spans 14 amino acids. The V and J ends lost 3 bases and 7 bases respectively, with 13 bases between them. In germline, CDR1 is MNHNY, CDR2 SVGAGI (reference sequence). The CDR3 DNA is TGTGCCAGCAGTTATAGCGTAGAAAGGCAGCCCCAGCATTTT. Translation gives CASSYSVERQPQHF.

The J gene is TRBJ2-7, the V gene TRBV7-9; 8 bases line up with TRBD1. Trimming at V came to 4 bases and at J to 3 bases, leaving 5 bases not matched to a gene. This CDR3 has 14 amino acids. Germline CDR1 SEHNR, CDR2 FQNEAQ (reference sequence). The CDR3 sequence is CASSSTGQDYEQYF. The CDR3 DNA reads TGTGCCAGCAGCTCCACGGGACAGGACTACGAGCAGTACTTC.

The chain employs TRBV5-6 and TRBJ2-5; TRBD2 matches at 14 bases. Trimming took 2 bases from V and 5 from J; bases not matched to a gene: 8. The CDR3 sequence is 17 residues long. Germline loops: CDR1 SGHDT, CDR2 YYEEEE. DNA of the CDR3: TGTGCCAGCAGCTTCTCGACTAGCGGGAGGGTTAGGGAGACCCAGTACTTC. Encoded protein: CASSFSTSGRVRETQYF.

A single count supports this clone. J is TRBJ1-5 and V is TRBV19; TRBD1 aligns across 7 bases. The V gene end was trimmed by 3 bases and the J gene end by 3 bases; junction bases not matched to a gene: 5. This CDR3 comprises 15 residues. Per the germline V gene, CDR1 is LNHDA and CDR2 is SQIVND (reference sequence). CDR3 DNA: TGTGCCAGTAGTATTATAGACAGGGTCAATCAGCCCCAGCATTTT. As protein: CASSIIDRVNQPQHF.

The chain links TRBV7-9 to TRBJ1-2, with D uncertain. The CDR3 contains 15 residues. Deletions cut 1 base from V and 5 bases from J, with 14 bases between. The V gene's germline CDR1 is SEHNR and CDR2 FQNEAQ (reference sequence). The CDR3 protein is CASSLGIQAVYGYTF. The CDR3 DNA is TGTGCCAGCAGCTTAGGAATTCAGGCCGTGTATGGCTACACCTTC.

This sequence joins TRBV6-5 and TRBJ1-1; possibly TRBD1 for D (5 bases). CDR3 length: 13 amino acids. Germline V lookup: CDR1 MNHEY, CDR2 SVGAGI. V lost 7 bases and J 3 bases, leaving 12 bases between the germline ends. CDR3 DNA sequence: TGTGCCAGCATTGGGACTTTGCACACTGAAGCTTTCTTT. Translating it yields CASIGTLHTEAFF.